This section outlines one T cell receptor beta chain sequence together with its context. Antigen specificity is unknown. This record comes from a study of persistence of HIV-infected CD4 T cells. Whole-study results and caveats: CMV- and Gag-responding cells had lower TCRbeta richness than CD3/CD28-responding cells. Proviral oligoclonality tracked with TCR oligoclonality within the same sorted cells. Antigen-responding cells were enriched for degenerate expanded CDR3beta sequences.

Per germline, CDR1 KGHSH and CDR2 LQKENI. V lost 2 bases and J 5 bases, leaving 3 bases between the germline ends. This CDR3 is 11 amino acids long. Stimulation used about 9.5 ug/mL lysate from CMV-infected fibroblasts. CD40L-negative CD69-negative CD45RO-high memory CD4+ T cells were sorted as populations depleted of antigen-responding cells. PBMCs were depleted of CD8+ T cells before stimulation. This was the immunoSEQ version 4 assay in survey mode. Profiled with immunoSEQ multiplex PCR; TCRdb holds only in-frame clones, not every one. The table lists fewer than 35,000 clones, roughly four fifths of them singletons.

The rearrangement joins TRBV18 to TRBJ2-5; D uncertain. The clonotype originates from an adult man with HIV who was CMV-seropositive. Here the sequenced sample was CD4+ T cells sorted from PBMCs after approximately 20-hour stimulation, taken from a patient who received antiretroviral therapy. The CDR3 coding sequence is TGTGCCAGCTCACCAGATGAGACCCAGTACTTC. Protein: CASSPDETQYF.